This TCR beta chain was identified in a study of T cells in Graves' hyperthyroidism and ophthalmopathy. This clonotype was seen ten or more times. TCR beta CDR3 regions were amplified from RNA transcripts. RT-PCR in the first round (using the HTBI primer set) targeted the TCR CDR3. TCRdb used MiXCR to reprocess the multiplex PCR reads, holding one entry per CDR3 protein. The data show about 200,000 distinct CDR3 sequences, with less than 20% seen just once and 53% held by the top ten. Germline CDR1 and CDR2: SGHAT and FQDESV (reference sequence). Trimming took 4 bases from V and 5 from J, leaving 14 bases between them. CDR3 length: 14 residues.

This sequence was found in a woman between 45 and 65 years old with Graves' hyperthyroidism. This chain joins TRBV11-1 and TRBJ1-1, with TRBD1 as a possible D gene (5 bases). The sample consisted of blood. This chain's CDR3 is CASSSQGGWTEAFF. The CDR3, as DNA: TGTGCCAGCAGCTCCCAGGGAGGATGGACTGAAGCTTTCTTT. Full variable domain (remainder filled in from reference TRBV11-1 and TRBJ1-1): EAEVAQSPRYKITEKSQAVAFWCDPISGHATLYWYRQILGQGPELLVQFQDESVVDDSQLPKDRFSAERLKGVDSTLKIQPAELGDSAMYLCASSSQGGWTEAFFGQGTRLTVV.